The TCR beta chain under discussion was sequenced for a study of cytomegalovirus exposure and HLA in healthy donors. Study-level results: There were some public TCRs occurring in many donors, but most TCR sequences were rare. An observed cluster of highly shared sequence variants was recorded as a likely sequencing artifact.

The primer mix had 60 Vbeta and 13 Jbeta primers. Measured with immunoSEQ multiplex PCR; TCRdb has only the in-frame clones, and not every one. The data show roughly 180,000 clones, 60% to 85% seen once. CDR1 and CDR2 from the germline V gene are LNHDA and SQIVND (reference sequence). J gave up 1 base and V 3 bases, and 8 bases lay outside the gene matches. This CDR3 is built from 16 residues. Of note for this clone: The antigen is unknown. Other DNA sequences of this sample code for an identical CDR3.

Every donor was a healthy person donating bone marrow. This TCR derives from a male donor in good health and CMV-seronegative. V is TRBV19 and J is TRBJ1-1; the match to TRBD1 covers 7 bases. The specimen sequenced was PBMCs. Written as DNA, the CDR3 is TGTGCCAGTAGTATTGAACCTTACAGGGGGAACACTGAAGCTTTCTTT. Its translation is CASSIEPYRGNTEAFF. Full variable domain (missing parts from reference TRBV19 and TRBJ1-1): DGGITQSPKYLFRKEGQNVTLSCEQNLNHDAMYWYRQDPGQGLRLIYYSQIVNDFQKGDIAEGYSVSREKKESFPLTVTSAQKNPTAFYLCASSIEPYRGNTEAFFGQGTRLTVV.